These T cell receptor beta chains were read from a single sample in a study of OX40 agonist ivuxolimab in advanced cancers. Measured with immunoSEQ multiplex PCR; TCRdb has only the in-frame clones, and not every one. This table has around 15,000 clones, roughly three quarters appearing once. The sample here was CD4+ or CD8+ T cells sorted from blood, taken in a trial of the OX40 agonist ivuxolimab. The receptors here all came from an adult with an advanced solid tumor such as melanoma, head and neck, liver or kidney cancer. Each CDR3 is given without its conserved first and last residue. Each record gives: V gene, CDR3 protein.

V: TRBV7-6
CDR3: ASSLVPSGSPRRNEQF

V: TRBV5-5
CDR3: ASSDLYEQY

V: TRBV7-2
CDR3: ASSLALNRGLGGYT

V: TRBV5-4
CDR3: ASSIRQGNEKLF

V: TRBV7-9
CDR3: ASSSQPGRRARNTEAF

V: TRBV6-5
CDR3: ASSSEAGELF

V: TRBV19
CDR3: ATSGLSLMGYEQY

V: TRBV6-9
CDR3: ASSQRTGSTDTQY

V: TRBV4-3
CDR3: ASSQDPGGRGKNIQY

V: TRBV28
CDR3: ASSLSAGANEKLF

V: TRBV20-1
CDR3: SANTNTEAF

V: TRBV2
CDR3: ASSAGLAAYNEQF

V: TRBV6-5
CDR3: ASSYPGQGGNEQF

V: TRBV28
CDR3: ASSPGGGRETQY

V: TRBV6-5
CDR3: ASSQRVLSPNYT

V: TRBV7-3
CDR3: ASSLAGTTDTQY

V: TRBV6-1
CDR3: ASSFGGGAYEQY

V: TRBV29-1
CDR3: SVESIYNEQF

V: TRBV4-1
CDR3: ASSQDQGGSETQY

V: TRBV7-3
CDR3: ASSLVPAAYNEQF

V: TRBV21-1
CDR3: ASSVGTASSYEQY

V: TRBV28
CDR3: ASSLGGRVQH

V: TRBV28
CDR3: ASSLTLAGGGDEQF

V: TRBV5-5
CDR3: ASSLKSYEQY

V: TRBV4-2
CDR3: ASSQETGQGIVKLF

V: TRBV5-1
CDR3: ASSSLPGYEQY

V: TRBV6-4
CDR3: ASSEGEPAGPDTQY

V: TRBV9
CDR3: ASSVVGSNNEQF

V: TRBV9
CDR3: ASSDTAGAYEQY

V: TRBV30
CDR3: ASDSGRSSYEQY

V: TRBV11-2
CDR3: ASSPAENYGYT

V: TRBV2
CDR3: ASGTEFSGANVLT

V: TRBV9
CDR3: ASSSPGGSTGANVLT

V: TRBV10-3
CDR3: AISEHPTNEKLF

V: TRBV6-5
CDR3: ASSYSSGGKLF

V: TRBV27
CDR3: ASSLRGLQPLYEQY

V: TRBV27
CDR3: ASSSPGLNQPQH

V: TRBV28
CDR3: ASSLDRANQPQH

V: TRBV27
CDR3: ASSFYHPSTPTDTQY

V: TRBV4-3
CDR3: ASSQDRERGNSPLH

V: TRBV2
CDR3: ASSVGTASSYEQY

V: TRBV14
CDR3: ASSQHAGNTEAF

V: TRBV21-1
CDR3: ASSYGLAGANEQF

V: TRBV27
CDR3: ASSLSAGGGEQY

V: TRBV7-8
CDR3: ASSLGGGDRSYNEQF

V: TRBV15
CDR3: ATSRVLASSNQPQH

V: TRBV7-9
CDR3: ASSLVIGDEKLF